This T cell receptor (beta chain) was identified during a study of shared clonotypes between healthy human individuals (dated by TCRdb to the early 2020s). Some background on the complete study: Two women and a few men aged 18 to 49 years were included in the cohort. Between about 0.8 and 9 billion PBMCs per donor were obtained by leukapheresis. Blood TCR repertoires of a handful of healthy adults were deeply sequenced to estimate repertoire size and the extent of clonotype sharing between individuals. For each donor, CD4 naive and CD4 memory were each given three plates, CD8 naive was given two plates, and CD8 memory was given one plate. To increase sequencing depth and limit assay-specific biases, different laboratories used diverse techniques to prepare libraries and sequence TCR repertoires. The investigation overall reported the following: Because the study included a small number of donors, the genetic and exposure-history diversity represented was limited. Pairwise subsampling led to the expectation that sequencing depth would affect the degree of clonotype sharing among donors. Incomplete sequencing was indicated by rarefaction of sorted-subset datasets, despite the large sequencing depth. Naive subsets generally had larger estimated clonotype richness than memory subsets did. When a few donors were compared, the shared fraction of clonotypes was about 5.5% for naive CD4, roughly 3.3% for naive CD8, roughly 2.3% for memory CD4, and approximately 0.4% for memory CD8. Higher generation probabilities were observed for clonotypes shared by all four sorted-subset donors than for non-shared clonotypes. Sampling was limited to blood, and TCR repertoires in tissue likely differ from TCR repertoires in blood.

A remark on this clone: The clone's antigen remains unknown. No much larger clonotype is one base removed from it; base qualities were not supplied.

The donors were healthy, HIV-negative adults who had no recently reported acute infections or vaccinations. Only Caucasian adults living in Nashville, Tennessee, USA were represented among the donors. CD4+ T cells were enriched through magnetic negative selection, after which naive cells were positively selected on CD45RA and the remaining negative fraction served as the memory subset. Blood was collected by leukapheresis, and PBMCs were isolated by Ficoll-Histopaque density gradient centrifugation and then cryopreserved in liquid nitrogen vapor phase. Purity and quantity of every magnetically sorted T cell population were checked by analytical flow cytometry. Genomic DNA was isolated from every sorted fraction and measured by UV absorbance on a Nanodrop 2000c. TCR CDR3 regions were amplified from genomic DNA by multiplex PCR using the deep immunoSEQ assay. Extracted genomic DNA from each cell subset was spread evenly across all wells of several immunoSEQ 96-well plates, with each plate serving as a replicate. For sorted subsets, 200 to 250 ng genomic DNA, equal to 25,000 to 35,000 T cell genomes, was loaded into each replicate PCR. The purified libraries were quantified using a Qubit 3.0 fluorometer, sized with a Bioanalyzer 2100, and then quantified again using the KAPA Library Quantification kit. Each immunoSEQ 96-well plate was sequenced on its own single-read 150-cycle Illumina NextSeq 550 flow cell. As for the authors' bioinformatics: Because the immunoSEQ output held only junctional sequences and lacked quality scores, the filtering could not match the filtering applied to full-length reads. To assign V/J genes and CDR3, sequences were annotated against IMGT germline references using PyIR, a Python wrapper for IgBLAST v1.9. Reads with weak V/J assignments (E-value above 1e-6), missing CDR3, stop codons, out-of-frame junctions, or ambiguous translated residues were removed. V3J clonotypes were defined as sequences sharing the same inferred V gene, J gene, and CDR3 amino acid sequence. The percentage overlap between two repertoires was calculated by dividing the number of shared unique clonotypes by the size of the smaller repertoire. Three approaches were used to assess repertoire richness: RTK rarefaction, the Chao1 estimator, and Recon v2.1 estimates of unobserved clonotypes. Generation probabilities were computed with OLGA for all TCRbeta clonotypes obtained by the gDNA method from four donors. TCRdb obtained this table from immuneACCESS and retained in-frame rearrangements with V and J assigned. These tables miss some clones; where compared with another copy, unresolved V genes account for less than half of the shortfall, and the remainder is unexplained. V and J calls and clone size come straight from that table; D and trimming were deduced from the DNA. In all, the sample holds more than 1,200,000 clones, and just under 99% of those were seen once. The top ten clones comprise about 0.35% of the sample.

The germline V gene specifies SGDLS as CDR1 and YYNGEE as CDR2. Reading from cysteine to phenylalanine, the CDR3 counts 13 amino acids. Only the CDR3 portion is preserved as DNA: 39 bases, with reading frame beginning at the first base. A distance of 17 bases separates the germline ends of V and J, which lose 3 bases and 13 bases respectively. The TCR comes from a man aged 30 to 39 in good health. Sequenced material: naive CD4+ T cells sorted from blood. Per the publication, the cell subset or site label means: CD45RA+ positively selected. Here the chain combines TRBV9 and TRBJ2-1; 5 matching bases give a weak D call of TRBD2. The CDR3 corresponds to CASSAGSASQQFF. The bases are TGTGCCAGCAGCGCGGGGAGCGCTTCCCAACAGTTCTTC.